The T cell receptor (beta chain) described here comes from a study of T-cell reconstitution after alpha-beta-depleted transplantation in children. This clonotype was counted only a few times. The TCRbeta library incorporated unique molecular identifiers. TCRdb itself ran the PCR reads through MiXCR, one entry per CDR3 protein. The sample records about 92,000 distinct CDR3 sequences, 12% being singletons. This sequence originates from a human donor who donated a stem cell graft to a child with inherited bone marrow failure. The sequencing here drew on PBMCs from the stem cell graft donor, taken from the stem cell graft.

CDR3 DNA: TGTGCCAGCAGTTTAGATCTGGGGAAAGGGCCTTCCAATGAGCAGTTCTTC. This translates into CASSLDLGKGPSNEQFF. This chain links TRBV28 with TRBJ2-1; no firm D call. CDR3 length: 17 residues. With 2 bases removed from V and 6 bases from J, the gap between germline ends came to 20 bases. Germline V CDR1 and CDR2: MDHEN, SYDVKM.